What follows is one T cell receptor beta chain and its context. The data were obtained in a study of T cells in Graves' hyperthyroidism and ophthalmopathy. Template material for amplifying TCR beta CDR3 regions consisted of RNA transcripts. The study used the HTBI primer set for a first-round RT-PCR of the TCR CDR3. From the multiplex PCR reads, TCRdb called clonotypes with MiXCR, one entry per CDR3 protein. The table records approximately 690,000 distinct CDR3 sequences, 13% to 15% of them present only once. Germline values: CDR1 KGHDR, CDR2 SFDVKD. The ends lost 5 bases at V and 2 bases at J; junction bases unmatched: 17. The CDR3 spans 19 residues.

The V and J genes are TRBV24-1 and TRBJ2-1; 7 positions agree with TRBD2. The sequenced sample was blood. This receptor was taken from a woman between 45 and 65 years old with Graves' ophthalmopathy. The CDR3 region is CATSGASGGGLTAYNEQFF. CDR3 nucleotides: TGTGCCACCAGTGGCGCCTCTGGGGGGGGACTGACGGCCTACAATGAGCAGTTCTTC.